This entry lists 32 T cell receptor beta chains sequenced from one sample in a study of blood T cell repertoires in COVID-19. Here immunoSEQ multiplex PCR was the method, and the copy in TCRdb shows in-frame clones only, minus some. Of more than 95,000 clones in the sample, around nine tenths were seen once. Sequencing was done on a sample of peripheral blood. These receptors originate from a human donor in a cohort sampled during active COVID-19.

The J gene is TRBJ1-2, the V gene TRBV19, with a tentative D call TRBD1 (6 bases). Germline CDR1 is LNHDA and CDR2 is SQIVND (reference sequence). Trimming left V 6 bases short and J 4 bases short, with 18 bases between. CDR3 length: 15 amino acids. This chain's CDR3 is CASRGQGFRIYGYTF. In DNA, the CDR3 is TGTGCCAGTAGGGGGCAGGGGTTCCGGATCTATGGCTACACCTTC. The variable domain in full, with the rest retrieved from reference TRBV19 and TRBJ1-2, is DGGITQSPKYLFRKEGQNVTLSCEQNLNHDAMYWYRQDPGQGLRLIYYSQIVNDFQKGDIAEGYSVSREKKESFPLTVTSAQKNPTAFYLCASRGQGFRIYGYTFGSGTRLTVV.

The genes are TRBV9 and TRBJ1-6; D is undetermined. Trimming stripped 0 bases from V and 9 bases from J, with 7 bases between. Germline CDR1 and CDR2: SGDLS and YYNGEE. The CDR3 is 13 amino acids. The CDR3 DNA sequence: TGTGCCAGCAGCGTAGCGGAGGGTTCACCCCTCCACTTT. Protein sequence: CASSVAEGSPLHF.

This clone has just one count. This sequence joins TRBV4-3 and TRBJ1-5; a weak D match, TRBD1 (6 bases). The CDR3 runs 15 residues. From germline, CDR1 is LGHNA and CDR2 YSLEER. V lost 0 bases to trimming and J lost 9 bases, with 15 bases between them. The CDR3 region has the DNA TGCGCCAGCAGCCAAGAGAGTGGGGGCCGATCGCCCCAGCATTTT. It is translated as CASSQESGGRSPQHF.

CDR3 coding DNA: TGTGCCAGCAGCCCCCCGAGGGCGATCGACACTGAAGCTTTCTTT. Protein product: CASSPPRAIDTEAFF. J is TRBJ1-1 and V is TRBV7-8; D gene unclear. The CDR3 has 15 amino acids. Trimming cost V 5 bases and J 3 bases, with 16 bases left between them. Germline lookup yields CDR1 SGHVS and CDR2 FQNEAQ.

The chain carries TRBV18 and TRBJ2-4; D is possibly TRBD1 (6 bases). Trimming removed 4 bases from V and 4 bases from J, with 14 bases in between. The V gene's germline CDR1 is KGHSH and CDR2 LQKENI. This CDR3 contains 15 residues. The chain's CDR3 is CASSLSGTNKNIQYF. CDR3 DNA sequence: TGTGCCAGCTCACTCTCCGGGACAAATAAAAACATTCAGTACTTC.

The chain carries TRBV28 and TRBJ2-7, with D tentatively TRBD1 (6 bases). The CDR3 length is 14 residues. Trimming shortened V by 6 bases and J by 6 bases, and 18 bases separated the two germline ends. Looked up from germline, CDR1 is MDHEN and CDR2 is SYDVKM. The CDR3 DNA sequence: TGTGCCAGCAGCATTCCAGGGGCCCCCCTCGAGCAGTACTTC. Its protein is CASSIPGAPLEQYF. The whole variable domain, filled in from reference TRBV28 and TRBJ2-7, reads DVKVTQSSRYLVKRTGEKVFLECVQDMDHENMFWYRQDPGLGLRLIYFSYDVKMKEKGDIPEGYSVSREKKERFSLILESASTNQTSMYLCASSIPGAPLEQYFGPGTRLTVT.

This chain uses TRBV3-1 (or the pseudogene TRBV3-2) with TRBJ2-1; TRBD1 aligns across 9 bases. V lost 2 bases, J lost 9 bases, and 8 bases stayed unmatched. CDR1 is LGHDT and CDR2 is YNNKEL in the germline V gene (reference sequence). The CDR3 runs to 15 residues. Here the CDR3 reads CASSQSQGARGEQFF. Written as DNA, the CDR3 is TGTGCCAGCAGCCAATCACAGGGGGCGCGGGGTGAGCAGTTCTTC.

V is TRBV5-6 and J is TRBJ2-3, with TRBD1 as a possible D gene (6 bases). Germline loops: CDR1 SGHDT, CDR2 YYEEEE. CDR3 length equals 16 residues. The V gene lost 1 base and the J gene lost 1 base, with 13 bases spanning the gap. This CDR3 is CASSLSTAGGTDTQYF. The CDR3 DNA reads TGTGCCAGCAGCTTGTCGACAGCAGGGGGCACAGATACGCAGTATTTT.

This clone was seen once. CDR3 nucleotides: TGTGCCAGCAGCTTCGTACTAGCGGGAGTGAATGAGCAGTTCTTC. Encoded protein: CASSFVLAGVNEQFF. J is TRBJ2-1 and V is TRBV7-8; 11 bases map to TRBD2. In germline, CDR1 is SGHVS, CDR2 FQNEAQ. This CDR3 comprises 15 residues. V lost 3 bases, J lost 7 bases, and 5 bases stayed unmatched.

V and J are TRBV6-4 and TRBJ2-1; the match to TRBD2 covers 13 bases. The CDR3 has 15 residues. Germline assignment: CDR1 MRHNA and CDR2 SNTAGT. J was trimmed by 8 bases and V by 7 bases; bases with no gene match: 8. The CDR3 is CASKLTSGGPDEQFF. As DNA, the CDR3 is TGTGCCAGCAAACTGACTAGCGGGGGGCCCGATGAGCAGTTCTTC.

The chain uses TRBV7-9 and TRBJ2-1, with TRBD2 matching 13 bases. The V segment lost 0 bases and the J segment 5 bases; nucleotides outside the gene matches: 4. CDR3 length: 17 amino acids. Germline lookup yields CDR1 SEHNR and CDR2 FQNEAQ (reference sequence). The CDR3 here is CASSLARTSGGHNEQFF. The CDR3 nucleotides are TGTGCCAGCAGCTTAGCCCGGACTAGCGGGGGACACAATGAGCAGTTCTTC.

J is TRBJ2-5 and V is TRBV27; 9 positions agree with TRBD1. The germline V gene encodes CDR1 MNHEY and CDR2 SMNVEV (reference sequence). V dropped 2 bases and J dropped 1; count of bases not matched to a gene: 8. CDR3 size: 17 residues. CDR3 DNA sequence: TGTGCCAGCAGTTTAGGTTTTTCGGGACAGGGCCAAGAGACCCAGTACTTC. Encoded protein: CASSLGFSGQGQETQYF.

This chain connects TRBV27 to TRBJ2-1, with 14 bases identical to TRBD2. J gave up 7 bases and V 1 base, and 3 bases lay outside the gene matches. Germline assignment: CDR1 MNHEY and CDR2 SMNVEV (reference sequence). This CDR3 region has 16 residues. CDR3 nucleotide sequence: TGTGCCAGCAGTTTATTAGGGACTAGCGGGAGTAATGAGCAGTTCTTC. Residues: CASSLLGTSGSNEQFF.

This chain uses TRBV23-1 with TRBJ1-6; D uncertain. TRBV23-1 is placed among ORFs of uncertain function. The CDR3 runs 18 residues. V dropped 2 bases and J dropped 10 bases, with 24 bases sitting between them. CDR3 loop: CASSQTPRQAHMVSPLHF. CDR3 in DNA: TGCGCCAGCAGTCAAACCCCCCGGCAGGCCCACATGGTATCACCCCTCCACTTT.

The CDR3 spells CAISGLAGDTGELFF. CDR3 bases: TGTGCCATCAGTGGCCTAGCGGGAGACACCGGGGAGCTGTTTTTT. This chain uses TRBV10-3 with TRBJ2-2; 10 bases line up with TRBD2. V gave up 4 bases and J gave up 3 bases; unmatched junction bases: 2. CDR3 length: 15 residues. Per the germline V gene, CDR1 is ENHRY and CDR2 is SYGVKD.

The genes are TRBV27 and TRBJ1-2; 7 nucleotides match TRBD1. CDR1 and CDR2 (germline): MNHEY, SMNVEV (reference sequence). J was trimmed by 2 bases and V by 4 bases; bases with no gene match: 10. The CDR3 totals 16 residues. CDR3 nucleotides: TGTGCCAGCAGTTCTACCCCTCGGGGACAGAACTATGGCTACACCTTC. It codes for CASSSTPRGQNYGYTF.

This chain uses TRBV28 with TRBJ2-3; 7 bases are a match to TRBD2. The CDR3 extends over 16 amino acids. CDR1 is MDHEN and CDR2 is SYDVKM in the germline V gene. The junction had 9 bases not matched to a gene; V was cut back by 4 bases and J by 2 bases. The CDR3: CASSSPTSRVTDTQYF. The CDR3 bases are TGTGCCAGCAGTTCGCCGACTAGCAGGGTCACAGATACGCAGTATTTT. The whole variable domain, filled in from reference TRBV28 and TRBJ2-3, reads DVKVTQSSRYLVKRTGEKVFLECVQDMDHENMFWYRQDPGLGLRLIYFSYDVKMKEKGDIPEGYSVSREKKERFSLILESASTNQTSMYLCASSSPTSRVTDTQYFGPGTRLTVL.

The chain links TRBV12-3 or TRBV12-4 to TRBJ2-2; no reliable D call. The CDR3 is 13 residues long. V was pared by 1 base and J by 6 bases, with 6 bases between. DNA of the CDR3: TGTGCCAGCAGTTTAGGTTCGGCCGGGGAGCTGTTTTTT. It codes for CASSLGSAGELFF.

V usage is TRBV2 and J usage is TRBJ2-1; 9 bases match TRBD2. With V trimmed by 0 bases and J by 14 bases, 5 bases remained unmatched. The CDR3 extends over 13 amino acids. The germline V gene has CDR1 SNHLY and CDR2 FYNNEI. The CDR3 DNA reads as TGTGCCAGCAGTGAAGCGCAGAGGACTAGCGAGTTCTTC. It codes for CASSEAQRTSEFF.

V is TRBV6-2 or TRBV6-3 and J is TRBJ2-1; no firm D call. The CDR3 has 11 amino acids. Germline V gene data show CDR1 as MNHEY and CDR2 as SVGEGT. Between the trimmed V and J ends, which lost 2 bases and 9 bases, there was a span of 5 bases. The CDR3 here is CASSYRSEQFF. The CDR3 nucleotides read TGTGCCAGCAGTTACCGTAGTGAGCAGTTCTTC.

The genes are TRBV10-3 and TRBJ2-7; D perhaps matches TRBD2 (6 bases). The CDR3 is 14 residues long. The germline V gene has CDR1 ENHRY and CDR2 SYGVKD. Between the trimmed V and J ends, which lost 7 bases and 6 bases, there was a span of 19 bases. The CDR3 region is CAITITGEASEQYF. CDR3 in DNA: TGTGCCATCACCATTACGGGAGAAGCTAGCGAGCAGTACTTC.

The gene calls are TRBV3-1 (or the pseudogene TRBV3-2) and TRBJ1-2, with 7 bases matching TRBD1. The CDR3 length is 15 residues. CDR1 LGHDT and CDR2 YNNKEL come from the germline V gene (reference sequence). V gave up 4 bases and J gave up 4 bases; unmatched junction bases: 9. DNA for the CDR3: TGTGCCAGCAGCCCCACAAGGACAGGCATCTATGGCTACACCTTC. It specifies CASSPTRTGIYGYTF.

CDR3 bases: TGTGCCACCAGTGATTTGTGGGACAGGGGAAGTAGAAGCGAAAAACTGTTTTTT. It encodes CATSDLWDRGSRSEKLFF. The chain carries TRBV24-1 and TRBJ1-4; 10 positions agree with TRBD1. J lost 8 bases, V lost 0 bases, and 11 bases had no gene match. The length of the CDR3 is 18 residues. Germline CDR1 reads KGHDR; CDR2 reads SFDVKD.

This chain connects TRBV18 to TRBJ1-5, with D possibly being TRBD1 (6 bases). The V and J ends lost 6 bases and 6 bases respectively, with 18 bases between them. Germline CDR1 and CDR2: KGHSH and LQKENI. The CDR3 contains 15 residues. CDR3 bases: TGTGCCAGCTCGCCGTCACAGGGTATGGGTCAGCCCCAGCATTTT. Protein product: CASSPSQGMGQPQHF.

This sequence joins TRBV6-6 and TRBJ1-1; no clear D. The CDR3 loop spans 13 amino acids. Trimming stripped 4 bases from V and 9 bases from J, with 15 bases between. Germline CDR1 and CDR2: MNHNY and SVGAGI (reference sequence). This chain's CDR3 is CASSSRVEGKAFF. The CDR3 DNA reads TGTGCCAGCAGTTCTCGGGTGGAGGGAAAAGCTTTCTTT.

V gene TRBV7-8 combines with J gene TRBJ1-5; D is possibly TRBD1 (6 bases). The V end lost 5 bases, the J end lost 7 bases, and 24 bases lay between the germline ends. The CDR3 consists of 17 residues. Germline assignment: CDR1 SGHVS and CDR2 FQNEAQ. CDR3 residues: CASSPRRDNRYGQPQHF. The DNA for the CDR3 is TGTGCCAGCAGCCCACGCCGGGACAATCGTTACGGGCAGCCCCAGCATTTT.

The genes are TRBV7-9 and TRBJ2-7; 8 bases line up with TRBD2. J gave up 2 bases and V 3 bases, and 6 bases lay outside the gene matches. The CDR3 extends over 15 amino acids. Looked up from germline, CDR1 is SEHNR and CDR2 is FQNEAQ (reference sequence). CDR3 residues: CASSFSGRVTYEQYF. In nucleotides, the CDR3 is TGTGCCAGCAGCTTCAGCGGGAGAGTCACCTACGAGCAGTACTTC.

This clone came up once. This chain uses TRBV2 with TRBJ1-5; D is unresolved. The length of the CDR3 is 14 residues. Trimming left V 3 bases short and J 1 base short, with 7 bases between. CDR1 and CDR2 from the germline V gene are SNHLY and FYNNEI. DNA for the CDR3: TGTGCCAGCAGTGAGGGGAGCAGCAATCAGCCCCAGCATTTT. Its protein is CASSEGSSNQPQHF.

This chain links TRBV11-2 with TRBJ2-7, with 10 bases identical to TRBD1. The V and J ends lost 5 bases and 4 bases, in that order; junction bases with no gene match: 5. This CDR3 comprises 14 residues. Per the germline V gene, CDR1 is SGHAT and CDR2 is FQNNGV. The CDR3: CASSAGTGVYEQYF. CDR3 in DNA: TGTGCCAGCAGCGCCGGGACAGGGGTATACGAGCAGTACTTC.

V gene TRBV10-3 combines with J gene TRBJ1-1; D may be TRBD1 (5 bases). The CDR3 is 14 residues long. The V gene's germline CDR1 is ENHRY and CDR2 SYGVKD. V lost 2 bases and J 3 bases, leaving 10 bases between the germline ends. DNA of the CDR3: TGTGCCATCAGTGAGCAGGGAGGGTACACTGAAGCTTTCTTT. Amino acids: CAISEQGGYTEAFF.

CDR3 in DNA: TGTGCCAGCAGCTTAGCGGGGGGAGAGTATGGCTACACCTTC. Amino acid sequence: CASSLAGGEYGYTF. The chain couples TRBV7-9 to TRBJ1-2; the D gene is possibly TRBD1 (5 bases). V lost 0 bases and J lost 5, with 10 bases in between. Germline lookup yields CDR1 SEHNR and CDR2 FQNEAQ (reference sequence). The CDR3 sequence is 14 residues long.

The chain carries TRBV19 and TRBJ2-7; 9 bases fit TRBD1. V was clipped by 5 bases and J by 1 base; unmatched bases: 6. Germline V lookup: CDR1 LNHDA, CDR2 SQIVND (reference sequence). The CDR3 loop spans 15 amino acids. DNA of the CDR3: TGTGCCAGTAGTTGGGGGACAGGGTTTTCCTACGAGCAGTACTTC. It encodes CASSWGTGFSYEQYF.